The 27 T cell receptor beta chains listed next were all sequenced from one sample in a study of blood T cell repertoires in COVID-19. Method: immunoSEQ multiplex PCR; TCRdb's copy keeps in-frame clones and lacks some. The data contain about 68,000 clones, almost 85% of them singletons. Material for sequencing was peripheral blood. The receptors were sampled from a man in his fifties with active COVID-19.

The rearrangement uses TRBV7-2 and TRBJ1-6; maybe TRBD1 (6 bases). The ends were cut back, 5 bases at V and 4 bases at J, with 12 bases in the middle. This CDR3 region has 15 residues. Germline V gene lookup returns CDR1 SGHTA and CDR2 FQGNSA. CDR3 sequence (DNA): TGTGCCAGCAGCCAAACAGGGCAGTATAATTCACCCCTCCACTTT. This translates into CASSQTGQYNSPLHF.

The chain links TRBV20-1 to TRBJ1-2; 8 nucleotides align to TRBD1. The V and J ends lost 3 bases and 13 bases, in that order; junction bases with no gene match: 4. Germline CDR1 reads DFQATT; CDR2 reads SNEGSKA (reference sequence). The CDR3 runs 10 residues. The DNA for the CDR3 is TGCAGTGCTAGGGACAGGGAAGGCACCTTC. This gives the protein CSARDREGTF.

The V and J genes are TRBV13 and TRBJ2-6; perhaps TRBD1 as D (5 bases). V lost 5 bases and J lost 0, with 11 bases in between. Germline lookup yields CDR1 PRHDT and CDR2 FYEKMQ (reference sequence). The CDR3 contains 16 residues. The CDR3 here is CASSVRGFSGANVLTF. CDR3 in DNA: TGTGCCAGCAGCGTTAGGGGTTTCTCTGGGGCCAACGTCCTGACTTTC.

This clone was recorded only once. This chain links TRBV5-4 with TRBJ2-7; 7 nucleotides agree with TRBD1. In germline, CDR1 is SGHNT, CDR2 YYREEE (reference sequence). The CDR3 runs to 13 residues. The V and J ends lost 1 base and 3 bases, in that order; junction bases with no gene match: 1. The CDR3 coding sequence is TGTGCCAGCAGCTTGACAGGGGACTACGAGCAGTACTTC. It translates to CASSLTGDYEQYF.

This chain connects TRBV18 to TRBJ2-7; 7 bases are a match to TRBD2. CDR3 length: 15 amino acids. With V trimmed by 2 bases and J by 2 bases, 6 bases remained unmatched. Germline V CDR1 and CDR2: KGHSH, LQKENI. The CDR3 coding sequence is TGTGCCAGCTCACCAAGCGGGATGGGTGCCTACGAGCAGTACTTC. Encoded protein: CASSPSGMGAYEQYF.

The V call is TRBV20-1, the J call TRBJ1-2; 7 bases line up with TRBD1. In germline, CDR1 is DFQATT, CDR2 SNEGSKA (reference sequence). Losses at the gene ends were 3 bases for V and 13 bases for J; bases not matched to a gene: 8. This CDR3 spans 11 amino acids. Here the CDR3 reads CSASDREVFTF. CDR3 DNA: TGCAGTGCTAGTGACAGGGAGGTTTTCACCTTC.

CDR3 in amino acids: CASSSGGAGDTQYF. In DNA, the CDR3 is TGTGCCAGCAGCTCAGGGGGGGCAGGAGATACGCAGTATTTT. The J gene is TRBJ2-3, the V gene TRBV13; D possibly matches TRBD1 or TRBD2 (7 bases each). V lost 4 bases and J lost 5, with 13 bases in between. CDR1 is PRHDT, CDR2 FYEKMQ, per germline (reference sequence). This CDR3 is 14 amino acids long.

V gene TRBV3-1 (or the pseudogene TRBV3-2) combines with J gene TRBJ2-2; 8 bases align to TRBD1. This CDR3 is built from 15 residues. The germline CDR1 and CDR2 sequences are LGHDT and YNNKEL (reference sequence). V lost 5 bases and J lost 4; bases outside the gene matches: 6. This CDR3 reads CASSSRGRFTGELFF. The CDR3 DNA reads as TGTGCCAGCAGCTCCAGGGGGCGCTTCACCGGGGAGCTGTTTTTT.

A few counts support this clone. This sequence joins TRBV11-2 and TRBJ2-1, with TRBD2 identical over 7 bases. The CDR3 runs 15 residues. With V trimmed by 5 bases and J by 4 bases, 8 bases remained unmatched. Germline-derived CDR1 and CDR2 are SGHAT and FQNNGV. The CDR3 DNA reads TGTGCCAGCAGCCTCAGCGGGACCCTATACAATGAGCAGTTCTTC. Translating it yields CASSLSGTLYNEQFF. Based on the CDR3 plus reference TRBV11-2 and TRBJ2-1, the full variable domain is EAGVAQSPRYKIIEKRQSVAFWCNPISGHATLYWYQQILGQGPKLLIQFQNNGVVDDSQLPKDRFSAERLKGVDSTLKIQPAKLEDSAVYLCASSLSGTLYNEQFFGPGTRLTVL.

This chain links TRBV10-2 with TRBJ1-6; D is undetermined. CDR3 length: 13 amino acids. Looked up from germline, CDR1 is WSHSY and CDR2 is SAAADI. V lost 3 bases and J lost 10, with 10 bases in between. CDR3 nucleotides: TGCGCCAGCAGTGATACAGAATCATCACCCCTCCACTTT. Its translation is CASSDTESSPLHF.

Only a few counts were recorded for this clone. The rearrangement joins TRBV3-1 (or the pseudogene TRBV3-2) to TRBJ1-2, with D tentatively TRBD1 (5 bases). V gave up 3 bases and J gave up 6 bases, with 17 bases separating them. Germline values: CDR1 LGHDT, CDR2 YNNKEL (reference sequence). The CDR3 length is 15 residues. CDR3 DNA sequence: TGTGCCAGCAGCCAGACACCGTGGGGCTCGGATGGCTACACCTTC. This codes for CASSQTPWGSDGYTF.

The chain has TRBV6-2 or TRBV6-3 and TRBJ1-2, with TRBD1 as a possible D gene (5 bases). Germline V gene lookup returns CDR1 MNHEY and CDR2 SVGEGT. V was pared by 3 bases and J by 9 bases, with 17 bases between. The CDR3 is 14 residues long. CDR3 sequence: CASSYFAQGSRYTF. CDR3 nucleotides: TGTGCCAGCAGTTATTTCGCGCAGGGTTCACGCTACACCTTC.

Written as DNA, the CDR3 is TGTGCCTGGAGTCTCCACCCGGGTGGGGAGAAGTTCTTC. Encoded protein: CAWSLHPGGEKFF. V and J are TRBV30 and TRBJ2-1; weak D call: TRBD2 (5 bases). Germline V gene data show CDR1 as GTSNPN and CDR2 as SVGIG (reference sequence). V was trimmed by 2 bases and J by 14 bases, leaving 19 bases between them. The CDR3 has 13 residues.

CDR3: CASSLGAGEQFF. The CDR3 coding sequence is TGTGCCAGCAGCTTAGGGGCGGGAGAGCAGTTCTTC. This chain joins TRBV7-9 and TRBJ2-1, with a tentative D call TRBD2 (6 bases). CDR1 SEHNR and CDR2 FQNEAQ come from the germline V gene (reference sequence). The CDR3 totals 12 residues. The germline V and J ends were trimmed by 1 base and 10 bases, with 8 bases remaining between them.

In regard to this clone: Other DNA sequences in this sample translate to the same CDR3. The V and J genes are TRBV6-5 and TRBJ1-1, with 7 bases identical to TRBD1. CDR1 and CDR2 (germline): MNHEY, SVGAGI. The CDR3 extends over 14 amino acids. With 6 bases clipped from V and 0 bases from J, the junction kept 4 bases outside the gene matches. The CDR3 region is CASRKQGMNTEAFF. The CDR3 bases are TGTGCCAGCAGAAAACAGGGGATGAACACTGAAGCTTTCTTT.

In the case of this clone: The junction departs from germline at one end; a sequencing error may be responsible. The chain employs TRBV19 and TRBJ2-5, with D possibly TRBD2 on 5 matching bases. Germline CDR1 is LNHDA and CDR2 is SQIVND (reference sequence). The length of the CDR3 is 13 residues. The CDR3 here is CASSIVGAEAQYF. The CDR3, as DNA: TGTGCCAGTAGTATAGTGGGAGCAGAGGCCCAGTACTTC.

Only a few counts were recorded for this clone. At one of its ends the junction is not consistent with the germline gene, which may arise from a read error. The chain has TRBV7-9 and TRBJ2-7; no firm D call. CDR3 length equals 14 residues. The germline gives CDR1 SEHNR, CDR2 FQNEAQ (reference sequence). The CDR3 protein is CASSSPAESSEQYF. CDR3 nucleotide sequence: TGTGCCAGCAGCTCCCCGGCGGAGTCCTCCGAGCAGTACTTC.

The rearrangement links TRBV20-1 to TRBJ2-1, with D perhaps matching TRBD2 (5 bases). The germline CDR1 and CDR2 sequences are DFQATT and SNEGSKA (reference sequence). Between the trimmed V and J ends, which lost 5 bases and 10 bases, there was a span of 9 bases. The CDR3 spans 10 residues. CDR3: CSAAREEQFF. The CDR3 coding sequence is TGCAGTGCTGCAAGGGAGGAGCAGTTCTTC.

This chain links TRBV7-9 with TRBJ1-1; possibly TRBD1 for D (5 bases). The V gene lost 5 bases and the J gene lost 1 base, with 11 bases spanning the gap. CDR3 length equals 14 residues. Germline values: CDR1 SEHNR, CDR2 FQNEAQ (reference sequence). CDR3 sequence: CASSLQGGNTEAFF. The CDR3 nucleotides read TGTGCCAGCAGCCTCCAGGGAGGGAACACTGAAGCTTTCTTT.

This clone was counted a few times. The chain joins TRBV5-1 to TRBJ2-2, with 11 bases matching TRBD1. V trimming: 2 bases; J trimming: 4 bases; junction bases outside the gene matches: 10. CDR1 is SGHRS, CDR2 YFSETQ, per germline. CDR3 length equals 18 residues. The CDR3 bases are TGCGCCAGCAGCTTCCAGGACAGGGGGCCATCGGGCACCGGGGAGCTGTTTTTT. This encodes CASSFQDRGPSGTGELFF.

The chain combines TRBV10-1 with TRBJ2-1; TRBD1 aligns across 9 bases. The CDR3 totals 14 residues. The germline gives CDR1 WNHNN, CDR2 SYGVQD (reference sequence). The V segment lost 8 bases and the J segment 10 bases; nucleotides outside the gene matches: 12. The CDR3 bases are TGCGCCAGCCAAAGGGACAGGGAAATGCAAGAGCAGTTCTTC. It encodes CASQRDREMQEQFF.

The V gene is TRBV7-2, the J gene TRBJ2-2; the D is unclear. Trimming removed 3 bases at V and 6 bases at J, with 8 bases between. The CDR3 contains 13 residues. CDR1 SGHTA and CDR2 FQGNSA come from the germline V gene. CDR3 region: CASSFKQSGELFF. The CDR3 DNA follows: TGTGCCAGCAGCTTTAAACAGTCCGGGGAGCTGTTTTTT.

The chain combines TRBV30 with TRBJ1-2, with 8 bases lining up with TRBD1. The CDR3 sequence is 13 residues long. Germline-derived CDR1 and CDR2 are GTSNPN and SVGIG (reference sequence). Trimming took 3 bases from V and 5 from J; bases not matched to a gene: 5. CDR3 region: CAWRRDRPYGYTF. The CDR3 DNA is TGTGCCTGGAGGCGGGACAGGCCTTATGGCTACACCTTC.

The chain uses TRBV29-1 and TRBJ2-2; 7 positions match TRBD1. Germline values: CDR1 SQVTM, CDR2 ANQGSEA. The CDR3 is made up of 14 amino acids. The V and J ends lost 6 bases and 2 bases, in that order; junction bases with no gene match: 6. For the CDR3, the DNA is TGCAGCGTCCACGGGACAGCTAACACCGGGGAGCTGTTTTTT. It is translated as CSVHGTANTGELFF.

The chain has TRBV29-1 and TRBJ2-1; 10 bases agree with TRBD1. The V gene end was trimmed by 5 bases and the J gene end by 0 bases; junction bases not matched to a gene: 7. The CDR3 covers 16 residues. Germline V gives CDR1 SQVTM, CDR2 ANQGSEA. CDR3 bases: TGCAGCGTTACTCCCGGGACAGGGGTCTCCTACAATGAGCAGTTCTTC. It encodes CSVTPGTGVSYNEQFF.

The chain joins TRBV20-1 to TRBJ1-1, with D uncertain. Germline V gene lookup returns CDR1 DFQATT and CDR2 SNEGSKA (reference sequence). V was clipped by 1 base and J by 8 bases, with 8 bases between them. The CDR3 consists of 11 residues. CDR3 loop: CSARGLGEAFF. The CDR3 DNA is TGCAGTGCTAGAGGCCTGGGCGAAGCTTTCTTT.

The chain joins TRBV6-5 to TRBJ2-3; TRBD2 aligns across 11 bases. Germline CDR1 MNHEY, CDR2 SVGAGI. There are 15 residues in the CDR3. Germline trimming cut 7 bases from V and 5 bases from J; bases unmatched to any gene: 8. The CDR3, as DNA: TGTGCCAGCACCACTAGCGGGGGTTGGGGAGATACGCAGTATTTT. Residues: CASTTSGGWGDTQYF.